The clone carrying this T cell receptor (beta chain) came up once. This CDR3 has 15 amino acids. V was cut by 0 bases and J by 1 base, with 10 bases left in between. Germline V lookup: CDR1 MNHEY, CDR2 SVGAGI. The data are from a study of blood T cell repertoires in COVID-19. Study overall: The origin of the acute and convalescent COVID-19 samples was the United States, Italy and Spain. From T cells, B-cell-depleted T cells, or PBMCs came the material, which was cDNA or gDNA.

Under the authors' procedure: Using reference gene primer amplification, nucleated cell counts were estimated. Sequencing used immunoSEQ multiplex PCR; TCRdb keeps in-frame clones, though not all of them. V and J calls and clone size come straight from that table; D and trimming were deduced from the DNA. The sample carries 150,000 or so clones, about 86% recorded once. Sequencing was performed on peripheral blood. This rearrangement joins TRBV6-5 to TRBJ2-7; maybe TRBD1 (6 bases). This clonotype originated in a man between 60 and 75 years old with acute or convalescent COVID-19. The CDR3 spells CASSYSWGLSYEQYF. Here the CDR3 DNA reads TGTGCCAGCAGTTACTCGTGGGGGCTTTCCTACGAGCAGTACTTC.